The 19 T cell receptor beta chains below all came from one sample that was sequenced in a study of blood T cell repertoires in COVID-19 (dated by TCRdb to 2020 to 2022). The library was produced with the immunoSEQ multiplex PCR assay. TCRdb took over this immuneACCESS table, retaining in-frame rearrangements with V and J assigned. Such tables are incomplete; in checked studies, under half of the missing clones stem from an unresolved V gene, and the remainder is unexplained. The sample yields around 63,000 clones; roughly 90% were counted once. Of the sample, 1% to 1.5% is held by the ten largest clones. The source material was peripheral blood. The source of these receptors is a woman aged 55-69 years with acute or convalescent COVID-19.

CDR3 sequence (DNA): TGTGCCACCAGTGATGGGGGACTAGCGGGGGGTGAGCAGTTCTTC. The encoded protein is CATSDGGLAGGEQFF. The rearrangement joins TRBV24-1 to TRBJ2-1; 15 positions agree with TRBD2. The CDR3 is 15 residues long. Germline trimming cut 3 bases from V and 9 bases from J; bases unmatched to any gene: 2. Germline V CDR1 and CDR2: KGHDR, SFDVKD.

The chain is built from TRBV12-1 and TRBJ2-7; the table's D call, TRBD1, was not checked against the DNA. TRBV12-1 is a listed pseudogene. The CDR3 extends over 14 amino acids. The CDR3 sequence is CASSFPDRVYEQYV. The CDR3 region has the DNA TGTGCCAGCAGCTTCCCGGACAGAGTCTACGAGCAGTACGTC.

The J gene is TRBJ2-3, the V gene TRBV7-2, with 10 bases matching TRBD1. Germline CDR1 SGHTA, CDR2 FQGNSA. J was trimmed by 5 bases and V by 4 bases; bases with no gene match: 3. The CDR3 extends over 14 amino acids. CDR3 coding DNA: TGTGCCAGCAGCTCCGGGACAGGGGAAGATACGCAGTATTTT. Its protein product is CASSSGTGEDTQYF.

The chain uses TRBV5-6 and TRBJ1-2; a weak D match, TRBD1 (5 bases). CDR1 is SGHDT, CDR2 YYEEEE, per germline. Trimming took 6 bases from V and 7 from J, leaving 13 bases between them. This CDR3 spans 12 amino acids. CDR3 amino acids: CASTRSRVGYTF. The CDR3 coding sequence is TGTGCCAGCACCCGGTCCAGGGTTGGCTACACCTTC. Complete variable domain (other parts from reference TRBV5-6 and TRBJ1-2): DAGVTQSPTHLIKTRGQQVTLRCSPKSGHDTVSWYQQALGQGPQFIFQYYEEEERQRGNFPDRFSGHQFPNYSSELNVNALLLGDSALYLCASTRSRVGYTFGSGTRLTVV.

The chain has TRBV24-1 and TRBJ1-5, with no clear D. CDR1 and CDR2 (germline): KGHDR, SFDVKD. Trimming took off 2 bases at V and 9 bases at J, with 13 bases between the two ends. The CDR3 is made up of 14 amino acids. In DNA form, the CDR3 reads TGTGCCACCAGTGATTCGACACGAGTCGGGCCCCAGCATTTT. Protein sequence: CATSDSTRVGPQHF.

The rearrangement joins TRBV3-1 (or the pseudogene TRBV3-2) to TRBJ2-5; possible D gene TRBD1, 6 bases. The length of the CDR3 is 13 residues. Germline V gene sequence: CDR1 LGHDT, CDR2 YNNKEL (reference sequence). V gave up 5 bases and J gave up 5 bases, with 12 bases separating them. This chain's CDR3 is CASSDTGWETQYF. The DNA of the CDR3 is TGTGCCAGCAGCGATACAGGGTGGGAGACCCAGTACTTC.

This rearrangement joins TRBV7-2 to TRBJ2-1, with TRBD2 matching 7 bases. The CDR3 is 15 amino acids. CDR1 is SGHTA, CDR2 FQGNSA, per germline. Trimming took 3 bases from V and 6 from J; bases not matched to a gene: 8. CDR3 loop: CASSFVGGLGNEQFF. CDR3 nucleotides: TGTGCCAGCAGCTTCGTGGGAGGGCTGGGCAATGAGCAGTTCTTC. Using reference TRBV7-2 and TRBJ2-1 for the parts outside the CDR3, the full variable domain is GAGVSQSPSNKVTEKGKDVELRCDPISGHTALYWYRQSLGQGLEFLIYFQGNSAPDKSGLPSDRFSAERTGGSVSTLTIQRTQQEDSAVYLCASSFVGGLGNEQFFGPGTRLTVL.

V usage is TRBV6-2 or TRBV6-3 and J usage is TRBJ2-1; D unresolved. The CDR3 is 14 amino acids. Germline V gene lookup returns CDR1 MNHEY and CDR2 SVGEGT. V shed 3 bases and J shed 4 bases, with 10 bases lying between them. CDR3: CASSYGGQYNEQFF. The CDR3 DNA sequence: TGTGCCAGCAGTTATGGCGGTCAATACAATGAGCAGTTCTTC.

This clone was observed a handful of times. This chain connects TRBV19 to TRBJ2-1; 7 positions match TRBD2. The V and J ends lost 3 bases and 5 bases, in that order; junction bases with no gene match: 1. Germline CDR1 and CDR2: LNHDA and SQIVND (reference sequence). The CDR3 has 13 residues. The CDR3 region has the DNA TGTGCCAGTAGTATTGGGACTAACAATGAGCAGTTCTTC. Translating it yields CASSIGTNNEQFF.

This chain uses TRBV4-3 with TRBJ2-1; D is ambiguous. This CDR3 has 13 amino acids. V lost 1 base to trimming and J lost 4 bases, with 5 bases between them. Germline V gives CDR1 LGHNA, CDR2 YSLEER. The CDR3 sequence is CASSQGQYNEQFF. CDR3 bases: TGCGCCAGCAGCCAAGGGCAGTACAATGAGCAGTTCTTC.

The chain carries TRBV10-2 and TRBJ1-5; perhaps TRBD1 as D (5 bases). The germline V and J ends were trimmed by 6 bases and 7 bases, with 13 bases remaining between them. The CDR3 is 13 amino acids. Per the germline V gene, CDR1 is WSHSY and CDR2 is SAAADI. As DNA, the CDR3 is TGCGCCAGCAGCCCAGGGAACAACCAGCCCCAGCATTTT. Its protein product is CASSPGNNQPQHF.

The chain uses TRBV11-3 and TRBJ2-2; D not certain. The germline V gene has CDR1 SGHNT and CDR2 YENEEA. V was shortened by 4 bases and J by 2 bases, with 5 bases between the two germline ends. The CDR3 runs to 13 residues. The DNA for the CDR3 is TGTGCCAGCAGCTCCCTTAACACCGGGGAGCTGTTTTTT. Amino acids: CASSSLNTGELFF. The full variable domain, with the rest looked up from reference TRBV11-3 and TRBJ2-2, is EAGVVQSPRYKIIEKKQPVAFWCNPISGHNTLYWYLQNLGQGPELLIRYENEEAVDDSQLPKDRFSAERLKGVDSTLKIQPAELGDSAVYLCASSSLNTGELFFGEGSRLTVL.

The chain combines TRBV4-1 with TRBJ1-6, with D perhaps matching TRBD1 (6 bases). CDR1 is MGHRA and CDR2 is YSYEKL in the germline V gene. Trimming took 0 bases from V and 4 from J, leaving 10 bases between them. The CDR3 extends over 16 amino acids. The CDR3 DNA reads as TGCGCCAGCAGCCAAGATCTCAGGGGTTATAATTCACCCCTCCACTTT. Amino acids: CASSQDLRGYNSPLHF.

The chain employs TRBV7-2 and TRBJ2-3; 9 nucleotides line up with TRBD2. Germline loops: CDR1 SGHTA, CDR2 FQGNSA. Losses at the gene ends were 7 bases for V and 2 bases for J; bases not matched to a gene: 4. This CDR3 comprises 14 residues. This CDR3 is CASTLAGPTDTQYF. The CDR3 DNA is TGTGCCAGCACGCTAGCGGGACCCACAGATACGCAGTATTTT.

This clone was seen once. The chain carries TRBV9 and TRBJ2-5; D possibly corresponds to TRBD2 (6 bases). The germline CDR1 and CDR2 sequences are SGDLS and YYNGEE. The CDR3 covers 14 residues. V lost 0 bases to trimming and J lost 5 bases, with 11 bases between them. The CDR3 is CASSVDGSAETQYF. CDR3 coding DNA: TGTGCCAGCAGCGTAGACGGGAGCGCCGAGACCCAGTACTTC.

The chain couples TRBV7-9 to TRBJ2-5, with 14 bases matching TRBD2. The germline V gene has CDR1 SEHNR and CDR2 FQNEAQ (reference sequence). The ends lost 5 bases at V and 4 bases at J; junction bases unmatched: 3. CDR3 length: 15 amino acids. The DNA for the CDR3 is TGTGCCAGCAGCCAGGGACTAGCGGGAGCAGAGACCCAGTACTTC. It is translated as CASSQGLAGAETQYF.

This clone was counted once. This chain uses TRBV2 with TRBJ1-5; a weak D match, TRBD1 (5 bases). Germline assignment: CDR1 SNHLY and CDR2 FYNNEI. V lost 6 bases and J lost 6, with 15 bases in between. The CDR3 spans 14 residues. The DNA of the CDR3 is TGTGCCAGCAGGGAGGGGCTGGCGGGTCAGCCCCAGCATTTT. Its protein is CASREGLAGQPQHF.

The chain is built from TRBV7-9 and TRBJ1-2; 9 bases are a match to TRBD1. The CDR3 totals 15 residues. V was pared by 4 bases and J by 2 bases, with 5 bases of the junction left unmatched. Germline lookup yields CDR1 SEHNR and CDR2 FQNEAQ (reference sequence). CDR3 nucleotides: TGTGCCAGCAGCTCACAGGGGGCCGGGAACTATGGCTACACCTTC. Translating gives CASSSQGAGNYGYTF. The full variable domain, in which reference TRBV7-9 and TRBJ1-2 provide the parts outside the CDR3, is DTGVSQNPRHKITKRGQNVTFRCDPISEHNRLYWYRQTLGQGPEFLTYFQNEAQLEKSRLLSDRFSAERPKGSFSTLEIQRTEQGDSAMYLCASSSQGAGNYGYTFGSGTRLTVV.

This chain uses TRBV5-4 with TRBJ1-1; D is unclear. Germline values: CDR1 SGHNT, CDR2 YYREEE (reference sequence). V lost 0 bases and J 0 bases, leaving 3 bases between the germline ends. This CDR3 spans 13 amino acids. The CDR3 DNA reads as TGTGCCAGCAGCTTGGACATGAACACTGAAGCTTTCTTT. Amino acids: CASSLDMNTEAFF.